This T cell receptor (beta chain) was profiled in a study of blood T cell repertoires in COVID-19. Background on the study: COVID-19 samples collected from the United States, Italy and Spain covered acute and convalescent phases. Sample material is recorded as cDNA or gDNA derived from T cells, B-cell-depleted T cells, or PBMCs.

Repertoires were generated with immunoSEQ multiplex PCR, while TCRdb's copy carries only in-frame clones and drops some. The sample carries about 380,000 clones, around 89% recorded once. Trimming removed 10 bases at V and 1 base at J, with 13 bases between. The germline V gene has CDR1 ENHRY and CDR2 SYGVKD. The length of the CDR3 is 13 residues. The clonotype was recovered from a man aged 18 to 29 with active or convalescent COVID-19. Material for sequencing was peripheral blood. This chain joins TRBV10-3 and TRBJ1-1; weak D call: TRBD1 (6 bases). The CDR3 region has the DNA TGTGCCACCTCTGGACAGCAGAACACTGAAGCTTTCTTT. Encoded protein: CATSGQQNTEAFF.